The 6 T cell receptor beta chains listed next were all sequenced from one sample in a study of T cell responses to AZD1222 COVID-19 vaccine. Repertoires were generated with immunoSEQ multiplex PCR, while TCRdb's copy carries only in-frame clones and drops some. The sample shows roughly 270,000 clones, almost 95% of them seen only once. The material sequenced was peripheral blood, taken 28 days after the second AZD1222 dose. Receptors were obtained from an adult who received the AZD1222 COVID-19 vaccine.

V gene TRBV28 combines with J gene TRBJ1-4; maybe TRBD1 (6 bases). The CDR3 is 15 residues long. Germline CDR1 is MDHEN and CDR2 is SYDVKM. V lost 3 bases to trimming and J lost 5 bases, with 13 bases between them. The DNA of the CDR3 is TGTGCCAGCAGTTTTCAGGGGCGATTCAATGAAAAACTGTTTTTT. Translating gives CASSFQGRFNEKLFF.

This chain links TRBV5-1 with TRBJ1-1; D call uncertain. This CDR3 spans 15 amino acids. The V end was cut by 1 base, the J end by 2 bases, with 12 bases between. The germline V gene has CDR1 SGHRS and CDR2 YFSETQ. In nucleotides, the CDR3 is TGCGCCAGCAGCTTGAACCCCAGTGTCAACACTGAAGCTTTCTTT. This translates into CASSLNPSVNTEAFF.

The CDR3 nucleotides are TGTGCCGCAGGGAGATCCCTCTCTGGGGCCAACGTCCTGACTTTC. This codes for CAAGRSLSGANVLTF. The chain employs TRBV28 and TRBJ2-6; D might be TRBD1 or TRBD2, each matching 5 bases. The CDR3 has 15 residues. Germline loops: CDR1 MDHEN, CDR2 SYDVKM. V lost 11 bases to trimming and J lost 0 bases, with 14 bases between them.

The rearrangement joins TRBV4-1 to TRBJ2-1; TRBD2 matches at 7 bases. The CDR3 is 16 amino acids. The ends lost 1 base at V and 3 bases at J; junction bases unmatched: 6. From germline, CDR1 is MGHRA and CDR2 YSYEKL. DNA of the CDR3: TGCGCCAGCAGCCAAGGACTAGCCCTTCTCTACAATGAGCAGTTCTTC. Its protein is CASSQGLALLYNEQFF.

The chain uses TRBV14 and TRBJ2-2; TRBD2 agrees at 12 bases. The CDR3 runs to 16 residues. Germline loops: CDR1 SGHDN, CDR2 FVKESK. After removal of 4 bases from V and 6 bases from J, the junction contained 6 bases not matched to a gene. The CDR3 is CASSRRTSGVAGELFF. DNA of the CDR3: TGTGCCAGCAGCCGCCGGACTAGCGGGGTGGCCGGGGAGCTGTTTTTT.

This clone is a singleton in its sample. J is TRBJ1-6 and V is TRBV28; D is perhaps TRBD1 (6 bases). Germline assignment: CDR1 MDHEN and CDR2 SYDVKM. The V and J ends lost 2 bases and 6 bases respectively, with 8 bases between them. The CDR3 spans 14 residues. CDR3: CASSLGQINSPLHF. CDR3 bases: TGTGCCAGCAGTTTAGGACAGATTAATTCACCCCTCCACTTT.